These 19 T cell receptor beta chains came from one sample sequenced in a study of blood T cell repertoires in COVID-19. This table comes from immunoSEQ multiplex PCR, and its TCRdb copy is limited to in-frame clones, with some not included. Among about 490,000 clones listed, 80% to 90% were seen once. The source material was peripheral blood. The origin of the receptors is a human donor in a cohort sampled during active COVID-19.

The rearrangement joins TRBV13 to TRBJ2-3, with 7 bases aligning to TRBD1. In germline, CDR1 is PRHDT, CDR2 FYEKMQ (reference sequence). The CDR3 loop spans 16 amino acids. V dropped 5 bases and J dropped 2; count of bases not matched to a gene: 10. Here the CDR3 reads CASSPQTGIVTDTQYF. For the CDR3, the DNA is TGTGCCAGCAGCCCTCAGACAGGGATTGTCACAGATACGCAGTATTTT.

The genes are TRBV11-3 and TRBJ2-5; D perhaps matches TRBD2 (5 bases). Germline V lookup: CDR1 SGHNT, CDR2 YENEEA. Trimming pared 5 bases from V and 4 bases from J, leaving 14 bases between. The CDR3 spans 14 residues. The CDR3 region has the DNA TGTGCCAGCAGCCCGGGCCCTGAGGGAGAGACCCAGTACTTC. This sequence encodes CASSPGPEGETQYF.

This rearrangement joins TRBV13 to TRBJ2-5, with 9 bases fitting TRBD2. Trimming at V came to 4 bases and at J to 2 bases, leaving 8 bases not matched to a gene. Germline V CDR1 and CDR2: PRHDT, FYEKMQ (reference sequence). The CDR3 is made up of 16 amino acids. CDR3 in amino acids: CASSSLAGEHQETQYF. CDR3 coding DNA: TGTGCCAGCAGCTCGTTAGCGGGAGAGCATCAAGAGACCCAGTACTTC.

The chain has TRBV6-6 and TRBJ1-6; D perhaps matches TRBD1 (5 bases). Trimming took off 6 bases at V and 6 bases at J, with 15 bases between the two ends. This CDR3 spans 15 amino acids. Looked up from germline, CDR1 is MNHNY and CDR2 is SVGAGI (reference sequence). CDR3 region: CASSLLGLTNSPLHF. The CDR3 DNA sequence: TGTGCCAGCAGCCTCCTGGGACTCACTAATTCACCCCTCCACTTT.

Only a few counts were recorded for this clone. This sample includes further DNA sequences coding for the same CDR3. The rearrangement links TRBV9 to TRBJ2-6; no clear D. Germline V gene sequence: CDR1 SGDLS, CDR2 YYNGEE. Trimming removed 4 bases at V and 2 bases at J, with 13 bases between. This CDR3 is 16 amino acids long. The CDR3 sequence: CASSPRTAPGANVLTF. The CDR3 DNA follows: TGTGCCAGCAGCCCCCGCACTGCGCCTGGGGCCAACGTCCTGACTTTC.

CDR3 amino acids: CASRDAGQSYEQYF. The CDR3 nucleotides are TGTGCCAGCAGAGACGCGGGACAGTCCTACGAGCAGTACTTC. This chain connects TRBV6-5 to TRBJ2-7; TRBD1 might be the D (7 bases). With 6 bases removed from V and 1 base from J, the gap between germline ends came to 13 bases. In germline, CDR1 is MNHEY, CDR2 SVGAGI. The CDR3 extends over 14 amino acids.

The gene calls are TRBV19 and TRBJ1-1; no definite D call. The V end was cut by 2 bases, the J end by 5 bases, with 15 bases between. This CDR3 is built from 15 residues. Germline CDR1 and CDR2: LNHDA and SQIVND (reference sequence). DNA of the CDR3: TGTGCCAGTAGTATACTCCGGGATGGCAGGACTGAAGCTTTCTTT. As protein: CASSILRDGRTEAFF.

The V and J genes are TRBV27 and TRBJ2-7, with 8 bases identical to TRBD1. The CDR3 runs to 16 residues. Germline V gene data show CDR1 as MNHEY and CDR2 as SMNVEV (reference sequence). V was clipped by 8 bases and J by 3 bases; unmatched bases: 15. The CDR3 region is CASGIGRGQDYYEQYF. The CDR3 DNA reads TGTGCCAGCGGTATTGGTAGGGGACAGGACTACTACGAGCAGTACTTC.

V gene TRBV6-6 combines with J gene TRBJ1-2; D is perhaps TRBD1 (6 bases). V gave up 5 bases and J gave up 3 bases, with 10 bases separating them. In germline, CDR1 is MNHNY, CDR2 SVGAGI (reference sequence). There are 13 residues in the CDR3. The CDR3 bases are TGTGCCAGCAGTCTTTACAGGGACTATGGCTACACCTTC. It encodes CASSLYRDYGYTF.

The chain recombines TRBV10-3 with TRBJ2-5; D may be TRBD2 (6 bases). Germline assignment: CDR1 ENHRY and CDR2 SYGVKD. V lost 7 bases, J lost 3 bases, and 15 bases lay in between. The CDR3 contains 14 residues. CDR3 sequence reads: CAINLTSSEETQYF. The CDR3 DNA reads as TGTGCCATCAACCTAACTAGCAGCGAAGAGACCCAGTACTTC.

CDR3 nucleotide sequence: TGTGCCAGTAGTATAGTGGGGGGGAGCAACGAGCAGTACTTC. The encoded protein is CASSIVGGSNEQYF. The chain combines TRBV19 with TRBJ2-7; 7 bases align to TRBD2. Losses at the gene ends were 1 base for V and 5 bases for J; bases not matched to a gene: 5. The CDR3 spans 14 residues. CDR1 and CDR2 (germline): LNHDA, SQIVND (reference sequence).

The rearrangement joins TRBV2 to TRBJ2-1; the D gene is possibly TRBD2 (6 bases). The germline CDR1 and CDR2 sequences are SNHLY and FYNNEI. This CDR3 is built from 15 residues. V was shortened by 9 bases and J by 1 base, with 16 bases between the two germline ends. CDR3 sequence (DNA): TGTGCCAGTTCCTTTAGCGGCGGGTCCTACAATGAGCAGTTCTTC. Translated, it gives CASSFSGGSYNEQFF.

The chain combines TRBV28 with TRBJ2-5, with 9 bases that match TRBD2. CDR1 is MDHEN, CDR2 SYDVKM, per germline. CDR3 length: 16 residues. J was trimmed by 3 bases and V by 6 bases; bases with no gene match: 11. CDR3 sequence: CASRVRLGGGEETQYF. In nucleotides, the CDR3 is TGTGCCAGCAGGGTCCGGTTAGGCGGGGGGGAAGAGACCCAGTACTTC.

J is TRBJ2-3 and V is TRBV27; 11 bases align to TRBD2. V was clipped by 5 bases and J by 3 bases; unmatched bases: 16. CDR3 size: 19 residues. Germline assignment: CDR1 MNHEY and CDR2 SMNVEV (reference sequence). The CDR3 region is CASSRNLRLAGSFTDTQYF. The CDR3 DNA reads TGTGCCAGCAGTCGTAACCTGAGACTAGCGGGAAGTTTTACAGATACGCAGTATTTT.

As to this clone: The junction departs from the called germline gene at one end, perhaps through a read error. The CDR3: CASILGTAGANVLTF. In DNA, the CDR3 is TGTGCCAGCATCTTAGGGACTGCTGGGGCCAACGTCCTGACTTTC. The chain joins TRBV7-9 to TRBJ2-6, with a tentative D call TRBD2 (6 bases). The germline V gene encodes CDR1 SEHNR and CDR2 FQNEAQ (reference sequence). This CDR3 contains 15 residues.

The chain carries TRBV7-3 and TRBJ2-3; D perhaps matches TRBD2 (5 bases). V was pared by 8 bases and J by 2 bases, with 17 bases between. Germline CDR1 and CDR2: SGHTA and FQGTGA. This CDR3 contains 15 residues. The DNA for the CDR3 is TGTGCCAGCCGTCCTAGCTCCAGACCCACAGATACGCAGTATTTT. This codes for CASRPSSRPTDTQYF.

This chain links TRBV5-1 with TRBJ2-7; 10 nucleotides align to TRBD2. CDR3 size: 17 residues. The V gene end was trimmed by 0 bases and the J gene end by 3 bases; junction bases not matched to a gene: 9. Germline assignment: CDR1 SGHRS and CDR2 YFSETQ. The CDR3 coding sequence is TGCGCCAGCAGCTTGGGAGGGACTAGCGTCCGAAGCTACGAGCAGTACTTC. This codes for CASSLGGTSVRSYEQYF.

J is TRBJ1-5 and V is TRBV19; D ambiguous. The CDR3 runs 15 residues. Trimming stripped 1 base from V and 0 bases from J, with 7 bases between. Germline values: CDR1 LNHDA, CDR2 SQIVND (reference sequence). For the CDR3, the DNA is TGTGCCAGTAGTATAGGGGCAGTTAGCAATCAGCCCCAGCATTTT. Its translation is CASSIGAVSNQPQHF.

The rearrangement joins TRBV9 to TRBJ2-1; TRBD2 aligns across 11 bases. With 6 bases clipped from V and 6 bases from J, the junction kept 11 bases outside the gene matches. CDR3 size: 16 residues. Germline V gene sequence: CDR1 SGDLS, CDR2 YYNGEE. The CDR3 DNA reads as TGTGCCAGCACCAAAACCGGACTAGCGGGTCTCAATGAGCAGTTCTTC. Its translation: CASTKTGLAGLNEQFF.